This T cell receptor (beta chain) stems from a study of blood T cell repertoires in COVID-19. Background on the study: T cells, B-cell-depleted T cells, or PBMCs provided the cDNA or gDNA that served as material.

Seattle's enrolled individuals joined amid active infection and were then monitored longitudinally. Assay used: immunoSEQ multiplex PCR; TCRdb lists only in-frame clones, some missing. The sample includes 300,000 to 350,000 clones, around 87% of them seen just once. Trimming stripped 1 base from V and 4 bases from J, with 23 bases between. Germline CDR1 KGHDR, CDR2 SFDVKD. The CDR3 length is 19 residues. Sequencing used peripheral blood. This chain uses TRBV24-1 with TRBJ2-3; the D gene is possibly TRBD2 (5 bases). The clonotype originates from a woman in her fifties or sixties with COVID-19, enrolled during active disease. Here the CDR3 DNA reads TGTGCCACCAGTGATTTAGACTTGCCGGACCCCGGAGGTCCAGATACGCAGTATTTT. It yields the protein CATSDLDLPDPGGPDTQYF.